One TCR beta chain is described in this entry. The data are from a study of shared clonotypes between healthy human individuals. The CDR3 covers 12 residues. In germline, CDR1 is MNHEY, CDR2 SVGAGI. The V end lost 7 bases, the J end lost 10 bases, and 16 bases lay between the germline ends. Only in-frame clones appear in the TCRdb table, and some are missing; sequencing was by immunoSEQ multiplex PCR. Of 1 million to 1.2 million clones in the sample, approximately 77% were seen once. The clonotype originates from a man between 18 and 29 years old in good health. Some clones in this sample may be carry-over from other donors' samples. The V and J genes are TRBV6-5 and TRBJ2-5; D remains ambiguous. Sequenced material: memory CD4+ T cells from PBMCs. Subset reported: CD45RA-negative fraction. The CDR3 here is CASNLRASGQYF. CDR3 nucleotides: TGTGCCAGCAATCTTAGGGCGAGTGGCCAGTACTTC.